Listed below are T cell receptor beta chains from one sample, sequenced in a study of cytomegalovirus exposure and HLA in healthy donors. This table comes from immunoSEQ multiplex PCR, and its TCRdb copy is limited to in-frame clones, with some not included. The data hold under 200,000 clones, with approximately 84% observed a single time. The material sequenced was PBMCs. The receptors originated from a man aged 45-65 years in good health and CMV-seropositive. CDR3s include the opening cysteine and the closing phenylalanine or tryptophan. Fields, in order: J gene, clone size, D gene, V gene, CDR3 protein, CDR3 DNA. D genes are given only for firm matches. Part of the rows lack a size; the others show once, few, many or a class for expanded clones.

TRBJ2-2	few	TRBD2	TRBV5-1	CASGPTSGGYTGELFF	TGCGCCAGCGGGCCGACAAGCGGGGGGTACACCGGGGAGCTGTTTTTT
TRBJ1-5	.	.	TRBV29-1	CSATFGGVEQPQHF	TGCAGCGCCACCTTCGGAGGGGTGGAACAGCCCCAGCATTTT
TRBJ2-2	once	.	TRBV7-6	CASSLGRKNTGELFF	TGTGCCAGCAGCTTAGGCAGGAAGAACACCGGGGAGCTGTTTTTT
TRBJ1-4	.	TRBD1	TRBV18	CASSPGQGEKLFF	TGTGCCAGCTCACCGGGACAGGGTGAAAAACTGTTTTTT
TRBJ1-1	.	.	TRBV7-3	CASSLLGALSSEAFF	TGTGCCAGCAGCTTATTAGGGGCCCTAAGCTCTGAAGCTTTCTTT
TRBJ1-5	once	.	TRBV5-6	CASSLPGIYSNQPQHF	TGTGCCAGCAGCTTGCCGGGGATTTATAGCAATCAGCCCCAGCATTTT
TRBJ1-4	.	.	TRBV19	CASTTGGNEKLFF	TGTGCCAGTACGACAGGAGGAAATGAAAAACTGTTTTTT
TRBJ2-2	.	.	TRBV19	CASSSPGTLTGELFF	TGTGCCAGTAGTTCCCCCGGGACACTCACCGGGGAGCTGTTTTTT
TRBJ2-1	.	TRBD2	TRBV28	CASSLPMGAGGVDNEQFF	TGTGCCAGCAGTTTACCCATGGGCGCGGGGGGGGTCGACAATGAGCAGTTCTTC
TRBJ1-4	once	.	TRBV30	CASTNTGEKLFF	TGTGCCTCCACAAACACCGGGGAAAAACTGTTTTTT
TRBJ1-4	.	TRBD1	TRBV5-1	CASSLGQGEKLFF	TGCGCCAGCAGCCTGGGACAGGGGGAAAAACTGTTTTTT
TRBJ1-6	once	TRBD1	TRBV6-5	CASSYGDRRAHSPLHF	TGTGCCAGCAGTTACGGGGACAGGCGGGCACATTCACCCCTCCACTTT
TRBJ2-1	.	.	TRBV7-3	CASSSSRSTNEQFF	TGTGCCAGCAGCTCATCCCGGAGCACCAATGAGCAGTTCTTC
TRBJ2-5	.	TRBD1	TRBV28	CASSAAGGNQETQYF	TGTGCCAGCAGTGCGGCAGGGGGCAACCAAGAGACCCAGTACTTC
TRBJ2-7	.	.	TRBV28	CASNGQQLSYEQYF	TGTGCCAGCAACGGTCAACAACTATCCTACGAGCAGTACTTC
TRBJ1-5	.	TRBD1	TRBV7-8	CASSLGGDRGLLGNQPQHF	TGTGCCAGCAGCTTAGGGGGGGACAGGGGGCTGCTGGGCAATCAGCCCCAGCATTTT
TRBJ1-2	.	TRBD1	TRBV6-5	CASRSGQGSNYGYTF	TGTGCCAGCAGGTCGGGACAGGGATCTAACTATGGCTACACCTTC
TRBJ1-1	.	.	TRBV25-1	CASSESGEYTEAFF	TGTGCCAGCAGTGAAAGTGGGGAGTACACTGAAGCTTTCTTT
TRBJ2-7	.	TRBD1	TRBV27	CASSLDRDNEQYF	TGTGCCAGCAGTTTAGACAGGGACAACGAGCAGTACTTC
TRBJ2-7	.	TRBD1	TRBV28	CASSVTGTGWYF	TGTGCCAGCAGTGTAACCGGGACAGGGTGGTACTTC
TRBJ1-2	.	.	TRBV5-1	CASSLEIGRVDGYTF	TGCGCCAGCAGCTTGGAAATCGGCCGGGTAGATGGCTACACCTTC
TRBJ2-2	.	.	TRBV2	CASRGVLNTGELFF	TGTGCCAGCAGAGGGGTTTTGAACACCGGGGAGCTGTTTTTT
TRBJ1-2	.	.	TRBV10-2	CASSESGAYGYTF	TGCGCCAGCAGTGAGTCGGGGGCCTATGGCTACACCTTC
TRBJ1-2	.	.	TRBV6-5	CASSDSYGYTF	TGTGCCAGCAGCGACAGTTATGGCTACACCTTC
TRBJ1-2	.	.	TRBV30	CALSRQGKGYTF	TGTGCCTTGAGCCGCCAGGGTAAGGGCTACACCTTC
TRBJ2-1	.	.	TRBV30	CAHSGNIYNEQFF	TGTGCCCATTCCGGGAATATCTACAATGAGCAGTTCTTC
TRBJ1-2	.	.	TRBV5-5	CASSLGSYGYTF	TGTGCCAGCAGCTTGGGGAGCTATGGCTACACCTTC
TRBJ1-5	.	TRBD1	TRBV18	CASSPGTASSNQPQHF	TGTGCCAGCTCACCGGGGACAGCAAGTAGCAATCAGCCCCAGCATTTT
TRBJ2-7	.	TRBD1	TRBV6-1	CASRRQGNYEQYF	TGTGCCAGCAGGCGACAGGGTAACTACGAGCAGTACTTC
TRBJ1-2	.	TRBD1	TRBV6-1	CASSDRQGSGYTF	TGTGCCAGCAGTGACAGACAGGGGTCTGGCTACACCTTC
TRBJ2-1	.	.	TRBV2	CASSETYGWQFF	TGTGCCAGCAGTGAAACTTACGGGTGGCAGTTCTTC
TRBJ1-1	.	.	TRBV11-2	CASSLSTGRDTEAFF	TGTGCCAGCAGCTTAAGCACAGGAAGGGACACTGAAGCTTTCTTT
TRBJ1-5	.	TRBD1	TRBV30	CAWSEQGGQPQHF	TGTGCCTGGAGTGAGCAGGGGGGTCAGCCCCAGCATTTT
TRBJ2-3	.	TRBD2	TRBV5-1	CASRSRGATDTQYF	TGCGCCAGCCGATCGCGGGGGGCTACCGATACGCAGTATTTT
TRBJ1-2	.	.	TRBV6-1	CASSEGILGAMDGYTF	TGTGCCAGCAGTGAAGGGATCTTGGGGGCGATGGATGGCTACACCTTC
TRBJ1-6	.	.	TRBV2	CASNRVTNSPLHF	TGTGCCAGCAACAGGGTCACCAATTCACCCCTCCACTTT
TRBJ1-4	.	.	TRBV2	CASSGTENEKLFF	TGTGCCAGCAGTGGGACAGAGAATGAAAAACTGTTTTTT
TRBJ2-7	.	TRBD1	TRBV5-1	CASSAGTGGEQYF	TGCGCCAGCAGCGCAGGGACAGGCGGCGAGCAGTACTTC
TRBJ1-3	.	.	TRBV30	CAWRTYRAGNTIYF	TGTGCCTGGAGGACTTACAGGGCTGGAAACACCATATATTTT
TRBJ2-3	few	TRBD1	TRBV6-4	CASSAMAGQGDTQYF	TGTGCCAGCAGCGCCATGGCAGGACAGGGAGATACGCAGTATTTT
TRBJ1-1	once	.	TRBV28	CASSHSLNTEAFF	TGTGCCAGCAGTCACTCACTGAACACTGAAGCTTTCTTT
TRBJ2-2	.	.	TRBV5-5	CASRLTLTGELFF	TGTGCCAGCAGGCTTACTCTCACCGGGGAGCTGTTTTTT
TRBJ1-5	.	.	TRBV5-5	CASSLGDLGAYSNQPQHF	TGTGCCAGCAGCTTGGGGGACTTAGGGGCCTATAGCAATCAGCCCCAGCATTTT
TRBJ1-5	once	TRBD1	TRBV10-2	CASSESARGLQPQHF	TGCGCCAGCAGTGAGTCGGCCAGGGGGCTCCAGCCCCAGCATTTT
TRBJ2-1	.	TRBD2	TRBV11-3	CASSSGLAGNNEQFF	TGTGCCAGCAGCTCGGGACTAGCGGGGAACAATGAGCAGTTCTTC
TRBJ1-2	.	.	TRBV6-5	CASSPEAGVIGYTF	TGTGCCAGCAGCCCCGAGGCAGGGGTGATTGGCTACACCTTC
TRBJ2-1	.	TRBD2	TRBV12-5	CASGLPGLHEQFF	TGTGCTAGTGGTTTGCCGGGACTACATGAGCAGTTCTTC
TRBJ2-7	.	TRBD1	TRBV18	CASSPRQGADEQYF	TGTGCCAGCTCTCCCCGACAGGGGGCGGACGAGCAGTACTTC
TRBJ2-4	.	TRBD1	TRBV6-5	CASSPDRGKNIQYF	TGTGCCAGCAGCCCAGACAGGGGGAAAAACATTCAGTACTTC